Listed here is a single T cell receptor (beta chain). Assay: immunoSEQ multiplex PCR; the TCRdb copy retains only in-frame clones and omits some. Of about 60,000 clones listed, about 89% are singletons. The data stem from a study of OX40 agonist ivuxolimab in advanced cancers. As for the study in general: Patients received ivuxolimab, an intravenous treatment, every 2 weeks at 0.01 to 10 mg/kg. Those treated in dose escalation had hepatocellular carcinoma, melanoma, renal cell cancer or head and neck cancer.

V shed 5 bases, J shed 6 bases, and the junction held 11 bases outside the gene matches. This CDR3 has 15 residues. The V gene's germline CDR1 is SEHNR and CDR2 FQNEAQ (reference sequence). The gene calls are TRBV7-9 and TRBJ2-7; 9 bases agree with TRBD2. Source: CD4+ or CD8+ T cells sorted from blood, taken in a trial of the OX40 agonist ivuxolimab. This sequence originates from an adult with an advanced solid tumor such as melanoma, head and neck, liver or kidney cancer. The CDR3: CASSLPGLALGEQYF. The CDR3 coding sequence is TGTGCCAGCAGCCTACCGGGACTAGCACTGGGCGAGCAGTACTTC.